Listed here is a single T cell receptor beta chain. Its matching antigen is unknown. The CDR3 runs to 14 residues. Losses at the gene ends were 3 bases for V and 4 bases for J; bases not matched to a gene: 6. CDR1 is WNHNN, CDR2 SYGVQD, per germline (reference sequence). The sample comes from a study of cytomegalovirus exposure and HLA in healthy donors. Study-level results: Later analysis revealed greater clonal expansion in HLA-associated TCR beta chains than in equally common others. A few of the chains that were CMV-associated were confirmed in vitro to be specific for CMV antigens.

Primers included in the PCR were 60 Vbeta and 13 Jbeta primers. Clones were sequenced by immunoSEQ multiplex PCR, and TCRdb holds only the in-frame ones, with some missing. The sample gives about 69,000 clones, less than 70% of which show up once; approximately 11% is in the top ten. The clonotype originates from a woman in her twenties or thirties in good health and CMV-seronegative. V usage is TRBV10-1 and J usage is TRBJ2-7; 7 bases are a match to TRBD1. Sequencing was carried out using PBMCs. CDR3 nucleotide sequence: TGCGCCAGCAGTGAAAAGACAGGGTGGTACGAGCAGTACTTC. Encoded protein: CASSEKTGWYEQYF.